The 25 T cell receptor beta chains below come from one sample, sequenced in a study of cytomegalovirus exposure and HLA in healthy donors. Data came from immunoSEQ multiplex PCR; TCRdb stores just in-frame clones and leaves some out. The table includes about 350,000 clones, approximately 86% detected once. Sequencing used PBMCs. The receptors were gathered from a woman in her thirties in good health and CMV-seropositive.

The chain joins TRBV6-1 to TRBJ2-7, with 11 positions matching TRBD1. CDR1 is MNHNS and CDR2 is SASEGT in the germline V gene. There are 15 residues in the CDR3. Unmatched junction bases numbered 5, after V lost 4 bases and J lost 3 bases. The CDR3 region has the DNA TGTGCCAGCAGTGTAACCGGGACAGGGGGCTACGAGCAGTACTTC. Residues: CASSVTGTGGYEQYF.

This clone showed up just once. The chain couples TRBV4-2 to TRBJ1-2; the D gene is possibly TRBD1 (6 bases). This CDR3 has 16 residues. The ends were cut back, 1 base at V and 4 bases at J, with 16 bases in the middle. Germline loops: CDR1 LGHNA, CDR2 YNFKEQ. CDR3 nucleotides: TGTGCCAGCAGCCAAGCTGTTACGGGACAACTCTATGGCTACACCTTC. Translation gives CASSQAVTGQLYGYTF.

The V gene is TRBV6-1, the J gene TRBJ1-3, with TRBD1 as a possible D gene (6 bases). The CDR3 has 13 residues. V was cut by 8 bases and J by 1 base, with 9 bases left in between. Germline values: CDR1 MNHNS, CDR2 SASEGT. CDR3 nucleotide sequence: TGTGCCAGCGGGGGCCCTTCTGGAAACACCATATATTTT. This sequence encodes CASGGPSGNTIYF.

V and J are TRBV4-1 and TRBJ1-1; no definite D call. The CDR3 covers 15 residues. Trimming cost V 4 bases and J 3 bases, with 15 bases left between them. In germline, CDR1 is MGHRA, CDR2 YSYEKL. CDR3 nucleotide sequence: TGCGCCAGCAGCCCTCAACTGACCTGGGACACTGAAGCTTTCTTT. Amino acids: CASSPQLTWDTEAFF.

The CDR3 spells CSVNSGQPPYEQYF. CDR3 DNA: TGCAGCGTAAACTCGGGACAGCCCCCCTACGAGCAGTACTTC. The chain links TRBV29-1 to TRBJ2-7, with TRBD1 identical over 7 bases. The CDR3 contains 14 residues. Germline CDR1 and CDR2: SQVTM and ANQGSEA. Trimming removed 6 bases from V and 2 bases from J; junction bases left unmatched: 10.

The chain combines TRBV6-6 with TRBJ1-1; D possibly corresponds to TRBD1 (5 bases). Germline assignment: CDR1 MNHNY and CDR2 SVGAGI (reference sequence). Trimming left V 6 bases short and J 4 bases short, with 15 bases between. The CDR3 has 14 residues. The CDR3 reads CASSPGRDGTEAFF. The CDR3 bases are TGTGCCAGCAGCCCAGGCCGGGACGGCACTGAAGCTTTCTTT.

The chain recombines TRBV5-1 with TRBJ2-7, with D perhaps TRBD2 (6 bases). V was shortened by 0 bases and J by 2 bases, with 12 bases between the two germline ends. Germline V lookup: CDR1 SGHRS, CDR2 YFSETQ. The CDR3 is 15 residues long. DNA for the CDR3: TGCGCCAGCAGCTTGGACGGGACTCCCACCTACGAGCAGTACTTC. Encoded protein: CASSLDGTPTYEQYF.

This chain connects TRBV11-2 to TRBJ2-3; D not certain. The germline V and J ends were trimmed by 6 bases and 8 bases, with 3 bases remaining between them. CDR1 SGHAT and CDR2 FQNNGV come from the germline V gene. The CDR3 contains 9 residues. This chain's CDR3 is CASRVTQYF. The DNA for the CDR3 is TGTGCCAGCAGGGTTACGCAGTATTTT.

The rearrangement links TRBV6-6 to TRBJ1-2; possible D gene TRBD1, 5 bases. V was shortened by 2 bases and J by 0 bases, with 7 bases between the two germline ends. This CDR3 contains 14 residues. The germline gives CDR1 MNHNY, CDR2 SVGAGI (reference sequence). The CDR3 reads CASSYDSSNYGYTF. DNA for the CDR3: TGTGCCAGCAGTTACGACAGCTCTAACTATGGCTACACCTTC.

The chain couples TRBV5-1 to TRBJ2-2; D remains ambiguous. Trimming took 2 bases from V and 5 from J, leaving 10 bases between them. Germline values: CDR1 SGHRS, CDR2 YFSETQ. The CDR3 runs 14 residues. CDR3 in DNA: TGCGCCAGCAGCTTCCGGGCCCAAACCGGGGAGCTGTTTTTT. Translating it yields CASSFRAQTGELFF.

The chain uses TRBV28 and TRBJ2-7; D unresolved. The V end was cut by 8 bases, the J end by 5 bases, with 13 bases between. Germline values: CDR1 MDHEN, CDR2 SYDVKM. The CDR3 consists of 12 residues. CDR3 sequence reads: CASGSHRDEQYF. The DNA of the CDR3 is TGTGCCAGCGGGTCCCACCGCGACGAGCAGTACTTC. Together with reference TRBV28 and TRBJ2-7, the CDR3 gives the full variable domain: DVKVTQSSRYLVKRTGEKVFLECVQDMDHENMFWYRQDPGLGLRLIYFSYDVKMKEKGDIPEGYSVSREKKERFSLILESASTNQTSMYLCASGSHRDEQYFGPGTRLTVT.

The chain couples TRBV6-5 to TRBJ1-2; D remains unclear. V lost 0 bases, J lost 0 bases, and 11 bases lay in between. The germline gives CDR1 MNHEY, CDR2 SVGAGI. CDR3 length: 16 amino acids. CDR3 region: CASSYSTATANYGYTF. The CDR3, as DNA: TGTGCCAGCAGTTACTCGACGGCAACCGCTAACTATGGCTACACCTTC.

This clone was recorded a few times. V and J are TRBV10-3 and TRBJ2-7; 9 bases are a match to TRBD1. Germline V gene sequence: CDR1 ENHRY, CDR2 SYGVKD. The junction had 13 bases not matched to a gene; V was cut back by 5 bases and J by 5 bases. The CDR3 covers 16 residues. Here the CDR3 reads CAISKTPGQGRDEQYF. The CDR3 nucleotides read TGTGCCATCAGTAAGACCCCGGGACAGGGTAGAGACGAGCAGTACTTC.

This chain connects TRBV7-3 to TRBJ1-5; D unresolved. This CDR3 has 14 residues. The ends were cut back, 1 base at V and 6 bases at J, with 10 bases in the middle. Germline V gene data show CDR1 as SGHTA and CDR2 as FQGTGA. CDR3 region: CASSLIPGSQPQHF. CDR3 bases: TGTGCCAGCAGCTTAATCCCAGGTAGTCAGCCCCAGCATTTT.

V usage is TRBV4-2 and J usage is TRBJ2-7, with 13 bases matching TRBD2. The CDR3 is 15 residues long. The germline V gene has CDR1 LGHNA and CDR2 YNFKEQ. The junction had 1 base not matched to a gene; V was cut back by 0 bases and J by 5 bases. The CDR3 coding sequence is TGTGCCAGCAGCCAAGAACTAGCGGGAGGGAACGAGCAGTACTTC. Protein product: CASSQELAGGNEQYF.

The chain couples TRBV4-1 to TRBJ2-7; TRBD1 matches at 8 bases. This CDR3 has 15 amino acids. The V and J ends lost 2 bases and 8 bases, in that order; junction bases with no gene match: 11. CDR1 MGHRA and CDR2 YSYEKL come from the germline V gene. In DNA form, the CDR3 reads TGCGCCAGCAGCCAAATCGGACAGGGCGCGAATAAGCAGTACTTC. It yields the protein CASSQIGQGANKQYF.

The count of this clone is one. J is TRBJ2-6 and V is TRBV11-2, with no clear D. The CDR3 is 14 residues long. The V end lost 5 bases, the J end lost 0 bases, and 5 bases lay between the germline ends. Germline CDR1 and CDR2: SGHAT and FQNNGV. CDR3: CASSPSSGANVLTF. The CDR3 DNA reads TGTGCCAGCAGCCCGAGCTCTGGGGCCAACGTCCTGACTTTC.

This chain uses TRBV6-1 with TRBJ1-3, with 8 bases identical to TRBD1. Unmatched junction bases numbered 4, after V lost 4 bases and J lost 2 bases. This CDR3 is 15 amino acids long. CDR1 and CDR2 (germline): MNHNS, SASEGT. The CDR3, as DNA: TGTGCCAGCAGTGTACAGACAGGGGCTGGAAACACCATATATTTT. As protein: CASSVQTGAGNTIYF.

This chain connects TRBV18 to TRBJ2-7, with 7 positions matching TRBD2. Germline V CDR1 and CDR2: KGHSH, LQKENI. V shed 1 base, J shed 3 bases, and the junction held 9 bases outside the gene matches. The CDR3 contains 16 residues. This CDR3 reads CASSPRISGTYYEQYF. The CDR3 nucleotides read TGTGCCAGCTCACCACGCATCAGCGGGACCTACTACGAGCAGTACTTC.

The chain joins TRBV14 to TRBJ1-1; D is unresolved. V was shortened by 5 bases and J by 5 bases, with 12 bases between the two germline ends. This CDR3 region has 13 residues. Germline loops: CDR1 SGHDN, CDR2 FVKESK. In nucleotides, the CDR3 is TGTGCCAGCAGCACCAGGCCGAGGACTGAAGCTTTCTTT. Its protein is CASSTRPRTEAFF. The whole variable domain, filled in from reference TRBV14 and TRBJ1-1, reads EAGVTQFPSHSVIEKGQTVTLRCDPISGHDNLYWYRRVMGKEIKFLLHFVKESKQDESGMPNNRFLAERTGGTYSTLKVQPAELEDSGVYFCASSTRPRTEAFFGQGTRLTVV.

The chain joins TRBV28 to TRBJ2-1, with TRBD2 identical over 13 bases. J lost 4 bases, V lost 2 bases, and 17 bases had no gene match. This CDR3 has 21 residues. The germline V gene has CDR1 MDHEN and CDR2 SYDVKM. CDR3 coding DNA: TGTGCCAGCAGTTTACCCACCGGGACTAGCGGGAAGAGGAGCACTTACAATGAGCAGTTCTTC. Its translation is CASSLPTGTSGKRSTYNEQFF.

The V call is TRBV13, the J call TRBJ2-1; 13 bases agree with TRBD2. Germline V lookup: CDR1 PRHDT, CDR2 FYEKMQ (reference sequence). The CDR3 runs 17 residues. J lost 2 bases, V lost 5 bases, and 6 bases had no gene match. CDR3 nucleotides: TGTGCCAGCAGCCGACTAGCGGGAGGCAAGACCTACAATGAGCAGTTCTTC. As protein: CASSRLAGGKTYNEQFF.

The chain has TRBV25-1 and TRBJ1-5; 7 positions match TRBD1. The CDR3 has 14 amino acids. V shed 5 bases, J shed 1 base, and the junction held 2 bases outside the gene matches. Per the germline V gene, CDR1 is MGHDK and CDR2 is SYGVNS. This chain's CDR3 is CASSRDSSNQPQHF. The CDR3 DNA reads as TGTGCCAGCAGTCGGGACAGCAGCAATCAGCCCCAGCATTTT.

The chain is built from TRBV30 and TRBJ2-5, with 8 bases matching TRBD1. The J segment lost 6 bases and the V segment lost 3 bases, leaving 6 bases of the junction unmatched. Germline V CDR1 and CDR2: GTSNPN, SVGIG (reference sequence). This CDR3 has 13 amino acids. DNA for the CDR3: TGTGCCTGGAGCCGACAGGGGAGTAAGACCCAGTACTTC. Protein product: CAWSRQGSKTQYF.

This chain links TRBV4-1 with TRBJ2-7; D not resolved. Germline V gene data show CDR1 as MGHRA and CDR2 as YSYEKL. V lost 0 bases, J lost 6 bases, and 12 bases lay in between. CDR3 length equals 14 residues. Here the CDR3 reads CASSQESRVAEQYF. In DNA, the CDR3 is TGCGCCAGCAGCCAAGAGTCAAGGGTAGCCGAGCAGTACTTC.